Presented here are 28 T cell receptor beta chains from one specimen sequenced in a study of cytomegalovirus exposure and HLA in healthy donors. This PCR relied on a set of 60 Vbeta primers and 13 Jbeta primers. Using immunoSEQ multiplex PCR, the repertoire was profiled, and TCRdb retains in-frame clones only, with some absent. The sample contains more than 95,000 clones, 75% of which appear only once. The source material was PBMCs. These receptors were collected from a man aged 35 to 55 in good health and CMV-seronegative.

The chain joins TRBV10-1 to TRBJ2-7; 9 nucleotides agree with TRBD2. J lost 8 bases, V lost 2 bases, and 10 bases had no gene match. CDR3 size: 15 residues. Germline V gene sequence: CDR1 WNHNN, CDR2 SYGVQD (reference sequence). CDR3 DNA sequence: TGCGCCAGCAGTGAGGGGGCTAGCGGGATCTCAAAGCAGTACTTC. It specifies CASSEGASGISKQYF.

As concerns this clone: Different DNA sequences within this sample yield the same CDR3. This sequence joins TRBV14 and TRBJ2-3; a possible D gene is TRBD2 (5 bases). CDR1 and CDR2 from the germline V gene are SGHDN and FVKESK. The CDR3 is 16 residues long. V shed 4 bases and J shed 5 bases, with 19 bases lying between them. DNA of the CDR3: TGTGCCAGCAGCCCTTGGTCTATCGGGAAGGAAGATACGCAGTATTTT. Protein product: CASSPWSIGKEDTQYF.

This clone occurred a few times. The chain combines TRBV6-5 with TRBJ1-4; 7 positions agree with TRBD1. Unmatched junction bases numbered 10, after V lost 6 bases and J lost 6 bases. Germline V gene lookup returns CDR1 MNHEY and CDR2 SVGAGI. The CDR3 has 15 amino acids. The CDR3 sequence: CASSSGGTGDEKLFF. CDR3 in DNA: TGTGCCAGCAGCTCCGGCGGTACAGGGGATGAAAAACTGTTTTTT.

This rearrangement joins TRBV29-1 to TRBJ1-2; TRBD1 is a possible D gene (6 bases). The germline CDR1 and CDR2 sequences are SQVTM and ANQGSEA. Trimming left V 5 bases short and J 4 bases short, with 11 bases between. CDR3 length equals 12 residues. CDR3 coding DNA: TGCAGCGTTCGACAGGTTAGCTATGGCTACACCTTC. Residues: CSVRQVSYGYTF.

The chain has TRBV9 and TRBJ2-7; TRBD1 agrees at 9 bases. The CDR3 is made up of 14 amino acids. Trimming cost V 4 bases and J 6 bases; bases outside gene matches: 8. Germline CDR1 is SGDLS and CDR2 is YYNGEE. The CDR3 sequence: CASSSRQGVGEQYF. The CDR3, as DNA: TGTGCCAGCAGCTCACGACAGGGGGTAGGCGAGCAGTACTTC.

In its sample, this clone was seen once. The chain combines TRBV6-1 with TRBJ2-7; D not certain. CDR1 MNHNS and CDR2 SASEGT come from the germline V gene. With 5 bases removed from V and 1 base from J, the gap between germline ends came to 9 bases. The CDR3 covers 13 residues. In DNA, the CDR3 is TGTGCCAGCAGTACGGGTTTTTCCTACGAGCAGTACTTC. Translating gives CASSTGFSYEQYF.

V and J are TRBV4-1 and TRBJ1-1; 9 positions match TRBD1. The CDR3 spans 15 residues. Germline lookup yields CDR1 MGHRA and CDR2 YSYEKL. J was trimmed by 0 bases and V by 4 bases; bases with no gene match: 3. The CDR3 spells CASSRGQGMNTEAFF. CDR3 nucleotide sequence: TGCGCCAGCAGCCGGGGACAGGGAATGAACACTGAAGCTTTCTTT.

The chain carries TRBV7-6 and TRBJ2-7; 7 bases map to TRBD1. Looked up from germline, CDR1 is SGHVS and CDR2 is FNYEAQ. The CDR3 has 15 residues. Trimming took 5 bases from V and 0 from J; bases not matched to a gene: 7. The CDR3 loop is CASSQLQGNSYEQYF. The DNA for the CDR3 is TGTGCCAGCAGCCAATTACAGGGGAACTCCTACGAGCAGTACTTC.

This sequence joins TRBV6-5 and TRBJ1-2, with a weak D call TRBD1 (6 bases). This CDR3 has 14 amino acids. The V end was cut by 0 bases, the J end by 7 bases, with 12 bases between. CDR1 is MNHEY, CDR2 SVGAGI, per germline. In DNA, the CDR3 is TGTGCCAGCAGTTACTCGACGGGGGGCAGTGGCTACACCTTC. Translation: CASSYSTGGSGYTF.

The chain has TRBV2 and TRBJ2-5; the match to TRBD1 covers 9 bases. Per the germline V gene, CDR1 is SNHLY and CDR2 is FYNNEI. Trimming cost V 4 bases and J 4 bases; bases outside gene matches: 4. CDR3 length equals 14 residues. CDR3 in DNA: TGTGCCAGCAGTGGACAGGGGGTAAGAGAGACCCAGTACTTC. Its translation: CASSGQGVRETQYF.

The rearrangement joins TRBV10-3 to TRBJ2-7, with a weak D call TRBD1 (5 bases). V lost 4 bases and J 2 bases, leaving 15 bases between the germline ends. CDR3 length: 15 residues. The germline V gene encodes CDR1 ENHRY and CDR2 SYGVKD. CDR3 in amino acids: CAISGLEQATYEQYF. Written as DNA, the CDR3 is TGTGCCATCAGTGGGCTTGAACAGGCAACCTACGAGCAGTACTTC.

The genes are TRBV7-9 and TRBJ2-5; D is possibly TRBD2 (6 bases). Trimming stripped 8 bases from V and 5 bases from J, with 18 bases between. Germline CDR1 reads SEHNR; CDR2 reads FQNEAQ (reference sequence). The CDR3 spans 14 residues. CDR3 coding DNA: TGTGCCAGCTCTCCTCATCTGGGGAGGGAGACCCAGTACTTC. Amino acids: CASSPHLGRETQYF.

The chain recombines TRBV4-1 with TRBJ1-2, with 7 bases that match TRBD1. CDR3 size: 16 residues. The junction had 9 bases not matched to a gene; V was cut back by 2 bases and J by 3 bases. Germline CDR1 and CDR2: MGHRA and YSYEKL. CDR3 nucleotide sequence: TGCGCCAGCAGCCAACCAAACAGGGGATCCCACTATGGCTACACCTTC. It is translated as CASSQPNRGSHYGYTF.

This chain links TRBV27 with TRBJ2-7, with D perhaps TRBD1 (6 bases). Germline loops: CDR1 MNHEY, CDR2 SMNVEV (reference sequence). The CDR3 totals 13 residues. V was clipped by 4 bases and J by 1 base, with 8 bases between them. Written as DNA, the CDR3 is TGTGCCAGCAGTTGGCAGGGGTCCTACGAGCAGTACTTC. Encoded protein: CASSWQGSYEQYF.

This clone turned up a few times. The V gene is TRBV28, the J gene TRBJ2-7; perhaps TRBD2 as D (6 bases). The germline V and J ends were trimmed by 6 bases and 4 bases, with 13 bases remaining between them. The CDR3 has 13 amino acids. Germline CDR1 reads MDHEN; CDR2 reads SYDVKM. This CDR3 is CASSPYGTYEQYF. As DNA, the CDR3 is TGTGCCAGCAGCCCCTATGGGACTTACGAGCAGTACTTC.

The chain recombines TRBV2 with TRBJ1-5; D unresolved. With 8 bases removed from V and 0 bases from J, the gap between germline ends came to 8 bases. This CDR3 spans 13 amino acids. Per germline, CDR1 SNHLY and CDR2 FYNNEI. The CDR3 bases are TGTGCCAGCGAGGGTCCTAGCAATCAGCCCCAGCATTTT. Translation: CASEGPSNQPQHF.

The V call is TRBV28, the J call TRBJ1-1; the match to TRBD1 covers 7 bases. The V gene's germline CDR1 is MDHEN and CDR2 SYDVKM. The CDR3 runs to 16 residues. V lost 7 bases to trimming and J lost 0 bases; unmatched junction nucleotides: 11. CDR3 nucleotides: TGTGCCAGCAATACAGTAGGACAGGTCATGAACACTGAAGCTTTCTTT. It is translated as CASNTVGQVMNTEAFF.

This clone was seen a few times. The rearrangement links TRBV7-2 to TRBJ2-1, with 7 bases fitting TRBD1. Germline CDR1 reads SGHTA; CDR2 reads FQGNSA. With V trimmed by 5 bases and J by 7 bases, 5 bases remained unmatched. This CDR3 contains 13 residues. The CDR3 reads CASSNSQGNEQFF. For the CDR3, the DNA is TGTGCCAGCAGCAACTCACAGGGGAATGAGCAGTTCTTC.

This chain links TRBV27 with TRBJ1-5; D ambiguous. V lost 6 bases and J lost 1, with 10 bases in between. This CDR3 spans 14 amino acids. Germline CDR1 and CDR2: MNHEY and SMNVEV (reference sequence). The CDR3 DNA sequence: TGTGCCAGCAGCCTTAGAGGAAGCAATCAGCCCCAGCATTTT. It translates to CASSLRGSNQPQHF.

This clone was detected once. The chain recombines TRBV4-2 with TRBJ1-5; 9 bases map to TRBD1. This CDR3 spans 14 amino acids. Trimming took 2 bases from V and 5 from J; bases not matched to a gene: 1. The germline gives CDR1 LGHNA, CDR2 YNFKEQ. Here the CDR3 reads CASSQWTGDQPQHF. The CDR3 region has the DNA TGTGCCAGCAGCCAATGGACAGGGGATCAGCCCCAGCATTTT.

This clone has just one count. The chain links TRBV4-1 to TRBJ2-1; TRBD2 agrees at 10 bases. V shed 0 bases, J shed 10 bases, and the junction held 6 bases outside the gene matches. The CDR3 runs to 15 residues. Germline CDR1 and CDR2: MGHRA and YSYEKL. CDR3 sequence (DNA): TGCGCCAGCAGCCAAGAAAGCGGGGGGGCAGGAGAGCAGTTCTTC. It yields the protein CASSQESGGAGEQFF.

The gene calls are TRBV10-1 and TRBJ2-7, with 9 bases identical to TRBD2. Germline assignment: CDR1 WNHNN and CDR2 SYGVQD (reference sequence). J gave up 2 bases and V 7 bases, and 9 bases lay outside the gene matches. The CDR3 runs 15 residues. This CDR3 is CASTEGLAGAYEQYF. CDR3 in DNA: TGCGCCAGCACCGAGGGGTTAGCGGGGGCCTACGAGCAGTACTTC.

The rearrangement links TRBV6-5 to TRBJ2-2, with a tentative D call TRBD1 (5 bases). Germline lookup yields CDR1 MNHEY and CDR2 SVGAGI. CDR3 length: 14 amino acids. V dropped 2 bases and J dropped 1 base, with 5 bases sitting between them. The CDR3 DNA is TGTGCCAGCAGTTACAGGGGGAACACCGGGGAGCTGTTTTTT. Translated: CASSYRGNTGELFF.

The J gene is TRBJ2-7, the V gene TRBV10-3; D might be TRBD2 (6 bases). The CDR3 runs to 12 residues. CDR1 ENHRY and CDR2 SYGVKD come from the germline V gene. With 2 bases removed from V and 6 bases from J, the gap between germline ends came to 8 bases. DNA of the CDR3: TGTGCCATCAGTGAGGGAGGGTTCGAGCAGTACTTC. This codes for CAISEGGFEQYF.

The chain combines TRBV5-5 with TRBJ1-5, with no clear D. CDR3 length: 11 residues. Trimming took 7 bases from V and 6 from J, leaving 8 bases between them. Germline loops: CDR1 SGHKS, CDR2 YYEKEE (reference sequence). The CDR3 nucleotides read TGTGCCAGCTGTGGAGGTCAGCCCCAGCATTTT. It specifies CASCGGQPQHF.

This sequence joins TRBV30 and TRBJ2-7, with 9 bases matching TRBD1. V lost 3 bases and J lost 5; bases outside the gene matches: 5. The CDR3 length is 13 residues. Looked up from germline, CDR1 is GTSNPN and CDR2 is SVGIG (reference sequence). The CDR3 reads CAWSGQGNNEQYF. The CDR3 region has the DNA TGTGCCTGGAGCGGACAGGGGAACAACGAGCAGTACTTC.

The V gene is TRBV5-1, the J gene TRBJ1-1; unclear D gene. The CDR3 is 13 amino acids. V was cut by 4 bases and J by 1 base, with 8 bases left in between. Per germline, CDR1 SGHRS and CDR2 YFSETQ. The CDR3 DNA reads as TGCGCCAGCAGCACGACAAAGAACACTGAAGCTTTCTTT. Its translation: CASSTTKNTEAFF.

The CDR3 sequence is CASSSPPGAFF. DNA of the CDR3: TGTGCCAGCAGCTCTCCCCCGGGAGCTTTCTTT. The V and J genes are TRBV7-9 and TRBJ1-1; D gene ambiguous. Germline-derived CDR1 and CDR2 are SEHNR and FQNEAQ (reference sequence). The V and J ends lost 4 bases and 10 bases respectively, with 10 bases between them. This CDR3 is built from 11 residues.